The 13 T cell receptor beta chains below were found in one sample sequenced in a study of T cell changes during pregnancy in multiple sclerosis. Method: immunoSEQ multiplex PCR; TCRdb's copy keeps in-frame clones and lacks some. The top ten hold roughly 1.4% of the sample, which has some 120,000 clones, approximately 90% seen once. The sample consisted of peripheral blood, taken in the third trimester of pregnancy. Receptors originate from a female donor with multiple sclerosis, enrolled in a pregnancy study.

The V gene is TRBV6-5, the J gene TRBJ1-2; D may be TRBD1 (5 bases). Germline CDR1 reads MNHEY; CDR2 reads SVGAGI. The CDR3 consists of 13 residues. V shed 8 bases and J shed 2 bases, with 12 bases lying between them. CDR3 residues: CASGPGNNYGYTF. CDR3 coding DNA: TGTGCCAGCGGCCCAGGGAACAACTATGGCTACACCTTC.

The genes are TRBV11-2 and TRBJ1-5, with D perhaps TRBD1 (5 bases). Germline CDR1 and CDR2: SGHAT and FQNNGV. Trimming pared 3 bases from V and 2 bases from J, leaving 8 bases between. The CDR3 is 14 residues long. CDR3 residues: CASSFDRRNQPQHF. In DNA, the CDR3 is TGTGCCAGCAGCTTCGACAGACGCAATCAGCCCCAGCATTTT.

The chain links TRBV6-6 to TRBJ1-5, with D hard to call. The germline V gene encodes CDR1 MNHNY and CDR2 SVGAGI (reference sequence). This CDR3 has 15 amino acids. The V end was cut by 6 bases, the J end by 1 base, with 13 bases between. The CDR3 loop reads CASSLPPGSNQPQHF. CDR3 nucleotides: TGTGCCAGCAGCCTCCCTCCCGGGAGCAATCAGCCCCAGCATTTT.

The chain links TRBV5-1 to TRBJ2-5; 7 bases align to TRBD1. The junction had 11 bases not matched to a gene; V was cut back by 4 bases and J by 5 bases. Per germline, CDR1 SGHRS and CDR2 YFSETQ. The CDR3 spans 15 residues. DNA of the CDR3: TGCGCCAGCAGCGAGGGACAGAGGCCCTCGGAGACCCAGTACTTC. Translated: CASSEGQRPSETQYF.

The V and J genes are TRBV5-1 and TRBJ1-5; 10 bases line up with TRBD1. This CDR3 has 15 amino acids. V shed 4 bases, J shed 4 bases, and the junction held 5 bases outside the gene matches. The germline gives CDR1 SGHRS, CDR2 YFSETQ. The chain's CDR3 is CASSIGTGVNQPQHF. The CDR3 nucleotides read TGCGCCAGCAGCATAGGGACAGGGGTGAATCAGCCCCAGCATTTT.

As DNA, the CDR3 is TGTGCCAGCAGTACGCTAGCGGGGGCCGGCACAGATACGCAGTATTTT. Its protein is CASSTLAGAGTDTQYF. V and J are TRBV11-2 and TRBJ2-3; 10 bases agree with TRBD2. Germline V CDR1 and CDR2: SGHAT, FQNNGV. The CDR3 loop spans 16 amino acids. V trimming: 6 bases; J trimming: 1 base; junction bases outside the gene matches: 7.

The V gene is TRBV4-1, the J gene TRBJ2-1, with a tentative D call TRBD2 (6 bases). The V gene's germline CDR1 is MGHRA and CDR2 YSYEKL. Between the trimmed V and J ends, which lost 0 bases and 15 bases, there was a span of 18 bases. The length of the CDR3 is 14 residues. The DNA of the CDR3 is TGCGCCAGCAGCCAAGAAGACAATGGACTATCGCCGTTCTTC. Translating gives CASSQEDNGLSPFF.

The rearrangement joins TRBV6-1 to TRBJ2-2; 11 bases fit TRBD1. This CDR3 is 14 amino acids long. With V trimmed by 9 bases and J by 5 bases, 5 bases remained unmatched. CDR1 and CDR2 (germline): MNHNS, SASEGT. The CDR3 loop is CASGGTGGTGELFF. The CDR3 DNA sequence: TGTGCCAGTGGGGGGACAGGGGGAACCGGGGAGCTGTTTTTT.

The chain uses TRBV30 and TRBJ1-1; 7 bases line up with TRBD1. Germline V gene lookup returns CDR1 GTSNPN and CDR2 SVGIG (reference sequence). Losses at the gene ends were 4 bases for V and 1 base for J; bases not matched to a gene: 3. The CDR3 consists of 13 residues. In DNA form, the CDR3 reads TGTGCCTGGATGGGACAGCCGAACACTGAAGCTTTCTTT. It yields the protein CAWMGQPNTEAFF.

V and J are TRBV9 and TRBJ1-3, with D uncertain. V was clipped by 4 bases and J by 0 bases, with 14 bases between them. Per the germline V gene, CDR1 is SGDLS and CDR2 is YYNGEE. The CDR3 has 16 residues. The CDR3 DNA follows: TGTGCCAGCAGCCGCAGGTCCGCCGCCTCTGGAAACACCATATATTTT. Protein product: CASSRRSAASGNTIYF.

The CDR3 DNA reads TGTGCCAGTGGGCAGGGCCCGAACACTGAAGCTTTCTTT. Its protein is CASGQGPNTEAFF. The chain couples TRBV19 to TRBJ1-1, with D maybe TRBD1 (5 bases). The germline gives CDR1 LNHDA, CDR2 SQIVND (reference sequence). This CDR3 is 13 amino acids long. Trimming took off 8 bases at V and 1 base at J, with 11 bases between the two ends.

The CDR3 DNA reads TGTGCCAGCAGCTCCTTGTTTAGCGGGGGAAATGAGCAGTTCTTC. Translation: CASSSLFSGGNEQFF. This chain uses TRBV13 with TRBJ2-1; 9 bases map to TRBD2. Germline V gene data show CDR1 as PRHDT and CDR2 as FYEKMQ (reference sequence). This CDR3 has 15 amino acids. The ends lost 4 bases at V and 7 bases at J; junction bases unmatched: 8.

The genes are TRBV5-1 and TRBJ2-2; TRBD2 matches at 7 bases. The CDR3 loop spans 15 amino acids. Per germline, CDR1 SGHRS and CDR2 YFSETQ. V was clipped by 1 base and J by 6 bases; unmatched bases: 6. CDR3 nucleotide sequence: TGCGCCAGCAGCTTGTCAGCGGGGAATGCCGGGGAGCTGTTTTTT. As protein: CASSLSAGNAGELFF. Using reference TRBV5-1 and TRBJ2-2 for the parts outside the CDR3, the full variable domain is KAGVTQTPRYLIKTRGQQVTLSCSPISGHRSVSWYQQTPGQGLQFLFEYFSETQRNKGNFPGRFSGRQFSNSRSEMNVSTLELGDSALYLCASSLSAGNAGELFFGEGSRLTVL.